This T cell receptor beta chain was sequenced for a study of T cell responses to AZD1222 COVID-19 vaccine (dated by TCRdb to the early 2020s). Turning to the overall study: AZD1222 recipients with second doses at about 4 weeks or about 12 weeks were pooled, because spike-specific TCR depth and breadth did not differ between schedules. Enrollment into the trials was organized by age into subgroups of 18-55, 56-69 and 70-plus years, and those subgroups contained 148, 28 and 57 TCR-sequenced participants, respectively. A total of just over 230 trial participants underwent TCR sequencing, of whom around 200 received two doses of AZD1222 and 26 received two doses of the MenACWY control vaccine.

This clone occurred a few times. The specificity of this receptor is unknown. One base away there is no much larger clone; base qualities are not given. General conclusions and limits of the study: Epitopes outside the regions mutated in the B.1.351 and B.1.1.7 variants were reportedly recognized by nearly half of the unique spike-specific TCRs. In the small 56-69-year group, the increase in depth fell short of significance, most likely because of low power. CD4 TCRs associated with the vaccine covered the entire spike protein, and the dominant responses were in regions 160-218 and 743-854. No day 14 peak-response samples were available, so repertoires were characterized only after the peak T cell response. Conclusions about previously exposed vaccinees are limited because only a handful of AZD1222 recipients were SARS-CoV-2 seropositive at baseline. Most participants were white British and females outnumbered males, and the authors suggested that clonal diversity may have been underestimated. Spike-specific TCR breadth and depth rose significantly after two AZD1222 doses compared with day 0 and with MenACWY recipients.

The CDR3 regions of human TCRbeta chains were analyzed by immunosequencing. On the study's bioinformatics: TCRs in the repertoires were compared against a reference library of SARS-CoV-2-specific TCRs that had been generated with the MIRA antigen-specificity platform. Breadth meant the fraction of unique TCRs that were SARS-CoV-2-associated, whereas depth meant the fraction of total T cells that were SARS-CoV-2-associated. Each spike-specific TCR was assigned to its reactive spike region and to a CD4 or CD8 class using the MIRA data. Log10-transformed breadth and depth values were compared by one-way ANOVA with Sidak's multiple comparisons tests. TCRdb retrieved this table from immuneACCESS and kept in-frame rearrangements only. Not all clones are present; in checked studies, unresolved V genes account for under half, and no reason is known for the remainder. V and J calls and clone size are given by that table; D and trimming were obtained from the DNA. In this sample the table shows about 69,000 clones, roughly 85% of which occur a single time. In total, the top ten clones hold roughly 2.7% of the sample.

Reading the label with the study, this specimen's time point is: baseline before first vaccination. Vaccinee samples came from UK trials COV001 and COV002, including a single-blind randomized controlled phase 2/3 trial of AZD1222 (ChAdOx1 nCoV-19) in healthy adults. Trial participant PBMC samples were collected at day 0 and day 28 after the second dose for TCRbeta chain sequencing. The sequencing used peripheral blood, collected on day 0 of AZD1222 vaccination. This sequence was found in an adult in good health.

The CDR3 amino acid sequence is: CASSQPLINTEAFF. The nucleotide sequence reads TGCGCCAGCAGCCAACCCCTAATAAACACTGAAGCTTTCTTT. The chain is encoded by TRBV4-1 joined to TRBJ1-1; the D gene cannot be named for sure. CDR1 and CDR2 were assigned from the germline V gene as MGHRA and YSYEKL. The CDR3 has 14 amino acids, counting the end cysteine and phenylalanine. CDR3 DNA is the only sequence kept; it has 42 bases, read in frame from the first base. Trimming costs V 2 bases and J 2 bases, and their ends lie 9 bases apart.